Each of the 31 T cell receptor beta chains below was sequenced from the same sample in a study of blood T cell repertoires in COVID-19. Libraries were prepared by immunoSEQ multiplex PCR; TCRdb keeps only in-frame clonotypes and omits some of them. The sample lists over 250,000 clones, under 90% seen once, with approximately 4% in the top ten. The sequencing sample was made of PBMCs or T cells enriched from blood (not recorded which). The origin of the receptors is a young man with acute COVID-19.

The chain employs TRBV19 and TRBJ1-1, with no clear D. The CDR3 extends over 13 amino acids. Germline lookup yields CDR1 LNHDA and CDR2 SQIVND (reference sequence). Trimming cost V 8 bases and J 0 bases, with 10 bases left between them. The CDR3 DNA reads TGTGCCAGTGTTGACCTAGTGAACACTGAAGCTTTCTTT. Translated, it gives CASVDLVNTEAFF.

The rearrangement uses TRBV11-2 and TRBJ1-3, with no clear D. CDR3 size: 16 residues. Germline V gene sequence: CDR1 SGHAT, CDR2 FQNNGV. Trimming stripped 1 base from V and 0 bases from J, with 10 bases between. CDR3 sequence reads: CASSLVWPDSGNTIYF. The CDR3 nucleotides read TGTGCCAGCAGCTTAGTGTGGCCAGACTCTGGAAACACCATATATTTT.

The chain links TRBV14 to TRBJ2-1, with TRBD1 identical over 7 bases. J was trimmed by 12 bases and V by 5 bases; bases with no gene match: 10. The germline gives CDR1 SGHDN, CDR2 FVKESK. The CDR3 is 13 residues long. The CDR3: CASSFRQGGRQFF. The CDR3 DNA sequence: TGTGCCAGCAGCTTCAGACAGGGTGGGAGGCAGTTCTTC.

CDR3 in amino acids: CASRHRDRGLEAFF. The DNA for the CDR3 is TGTGCCAGCAGGCACCGGGACAGGGGGCTTGAAGCTTTCTTT. The chain joins TRBV11-3 to TRBJ1-1; 12 bases agree with TRBD1. After removal of 6 bases from V and 7 bases from J, the junction contained 6 bases not matched to a gene. This CDR3 is built from 14 residues. The germline V gene encodes CDR1 SGHNT and CDR2 YENEEA.

The rearrangement uses TRBV20-1 and TRBJ1-1, with 7 bases fitting TRBD1. The CDR3 length is 11 residues. The V gene's germline CDR1 is DFQATT and CDR2 SNEGSKA (reference sequence). J lost 9 bases, V lost 5 bases, and 6 bases had no gene match. CDR3: CSAGRDSKAFF. In DNA form, the CDR3 reads TGCAGTGCTGGGCGGGACAGCAAAGCTTTCTTT.

The J gene is TRBJ1-3, the V gene TRBV19; no clear D. This CDR3 region has 13 residues. V was clipped by 5 bases and J by 1 base, with 6 bases between them. The germline V gene has CDR1 LNHDA and CDR2 SQIVND (reference sequence). The CDR3 reads CASSPGSGNTIYF. The CDR3 DNA sequence: TGTGCCAGTAGTCCGGGGTCTGGAAACACCATATATTTT.

This clone was seen only a few times. The genes are TRBV11-3 and TRBJ2-1, with D tentatively TRBD1 (5 bases). V shed 5 bases and J shed 8 bases, with 13 bases lying between them. This CDR3 has 13 amino acids. Germline V gene lookup returns CDR1 SGHNT and CDR2 YENEEA. CDR3 region: CASSHSRVDEQFF. As DNA, the CDR3 is TGTGCCAGCAGCCACAGCAGGGTCGATGAGCAGTTCTTC.

The rearrangement links TRBV7-8 to TRBJ2-7; TRBD1 aligns across 9 bases. V shed 1 base and J 7 bases; nucleotides not matched to a gene: 14. CDR3 length equals 17 residues. Germline loops: CDR1 SGHVS, CDR2 FQNEAQ. CDR3 DNA sequence: TGTGCCAGCAGCTTAGACAAGACAGGGGGTTGGTATCGGGAGCAGTACGTC. Amino acids: CASSLDKTGGWYREQYV.

The genes are TRBV10-2 and TRBJ1-6; no definite D call. The CDR3 is 13 residues long. Germline CDR1 WSHSY, CDR2 SAAADI. V lost 3 bases and J lost 14, with 14 bases in between. The CDR3 sequence is CASSDPTRGSLHF. CDR3 DNA: TGCGCCAGCAGTGACCCAACCCGAGGTTCCCTCCACTTT.

This clone occurred a few times. A read error may account for a junction end that differs from germline. V is TRBV5-1 and J is TRBJ2-2; perhaps TRBD1 as D (6 bases). From germline, CDR1 is SGHRS and CDR2 YFSETQ. The CDR3 extends over 12 amino acids. The CDR3 region is CASHTGRGELFF. In DNA, the CDR3 is TGTGCCAGCCACACAGGGCGTGGGGAGCTGTTTTTT.

The V gene is TRBV7-9, the J gene TRBJ2-5; 7 bases are a match to TRBD1. Per the germline V gene, CDR1 is SEHNR and CDR2 is FQNEAQ (reference sequence). V shed 4 bases and J 5 bases; nucleotides not matched to a gene: 10. The CDR3 is 15 amino acids. The DNA for the CDR3 is TGTGCCAGCAGCTCGCCGACAGGGACGACGGAGACCCAGTACTTC. Translation: CASSSPTGTTETQYF.

Only a few counts were recorded for this clone. The V gene is TRBV18, the J gene TRBJ1-1; TRBD1 matches at 8 bases. Germline CDR1 reads KGHSH; CDR2 reads LQKENI. The V gene end was trimmed by 1 base and the J gene end by 3 bases; junction bases not matched to a gene: 4. The CDR3 totals 15 residues. The CDR3 spells CASSPLTTGDTEAFF. CDR3 nucleotides: TGTGCCAGCTCACCACTGACGACAGGGGACACTGAAGCTTTCTTT.

The chain joins TRBV28 to TRBJ2-7; 7 bases map to TRBD1. The CDR3 runs to 14 residues. The V gene end was trimmed by 4 bases and the J gene end by 7 bases; junction bases not matched to a gene: 10. The V gene's germline CDR1 is MDHEN and CDR2 SYDVKM. In nucleotides, the CDR3 is TGTGCCAGCAGTTCCCCGGGACAGCTATCTGAGCAGTACGTC. Amino acid sequence: CASSSPGQLSEQYV.

The chain links TRBV4-3 to TRBJ2-1; tentatively, D is TRBD1 (6 bases). Germline CDR1 reads LGHNA; CDR2 reads YSLEER. This CDR3 region has 15 residues. The V end lost 0 bases, the J end lost 4 bases, and 10 bases lay between the germline ends. In DNA, the CDR3 is TGCGCCAGCAGCCAAGATGGGGGCCAGTACAATGAGCAGTTCTTC. Its protein is CASSQDGGQYNEQFF.

This chain links TRBV5-1 with TRBJ1-2; D remains unclear. Looked up from germline, CDR1 is SGHRS and CDR2 is YFSETQ. The CDR3 length is 14 residues. The germline V and J ends were trimmed by 0 bases and 8 bases, with 14 bases remaining between them. CDR3 protein: CASSLESYVGGYTF. CDR3 in DNA: TGCGCCAGCAGCTTGGAGTCATATGTGGGCGGCTACACCTTC.

This sequence joins TRBV6-6 and TRBJ1-1; D remains ambiguous. Germline lookup yields CDR1 MNHNY and CDR2 SVGAGI (reference sequence). This CDR3 has 14 amino acids. V lost 4 bases and J 10 bases, leaving 19 bases between the germline ends. CDR3 nucleotides: TGTGCCAGCAGTTCCGAGGGCGTCGGACTGGGAGCTTTCTTT. Its protein is CASSSEGVGLGAFF.

This clone was found once. This chain uses TRBV29-1 with TRBJ1-4; 8 bases align to TRBD1. The CDR3 sequence is 14 residues long. Trimming removed 6 bases from V and 8 bases from J; junction bases left unmatched: 11. Germline values: CDR1 SQVTM, CDR2 ANQGSEA. CDR3 coding DNA: TGCAGCGTCGTCCTGTACAGGGGGGGGGAAAAACTGTTTTTT. This translates into CSVVLYRGGEKLFF. Full variable domain (remainder filled in from reference TRBV29-1 and TRBJ1-4): SAVISQKPSRDICQRGTSLTIQCQVDSQVTMMFWYRQQPGQSLTLIATANQGSEATYESGFVIDKFPISRPNLTFSTLTVSNMSPEDSSIYLCSVVLYRGGEKLFFGSGTQLSVL.

The V gene is TRBV3-1 (or the pseudogene TRBV3-2), the J gene TRBJ2-5; D not resolved. The germline V gene encodes CDR1 LGHDT and CDR2 YNNKEL (reference sequence). V lost 2 bases and J 3 bases, leaving 19 bases between the germline ends. CDR3 size: 17 residues. CDR3 DNA sequence: TGTGCCAGCAGCCAATCGATTACTACCACTGTAAAAGAGACCCAGTACTTC. It encodes CASSQSITTTVKETQYF.

The chain uses TRBV4-2 and TRBJ2-2; 7 positions match TRBD2. CDR1 and CDR2 from the germline V gene are LGHNA and YNFKEQ. V lost 5 bases to trimming and J lost 1 base; unmatched junction nucleotides: 10. CDR3 length equals 17 residues. CDR3: CASSSHAGAGNTGELFF. The CDR3 nucleotides are TGTGCCAGCAGCTCCCACGCGGGAGCCGGGAACACCGGGGAGCTGTTTTTT.

The J gene is TRBJ2-3, the V gene TRBV9, with a possible D match to TRBD1 (6 bases). This CDR3 contains 14 residues. Trimming cost V 2 bases and J 3 bases, with 10 bases left between them. Germline loops: CDR1 SGDLS, CDR2 YYNGEE. CDR3 amino acids: CASSVGQQTDTQYF. DNA of the CDR3: TGTGCCAGCAGCGTTGGACAGCAGACAGATACGCAGTATTTT.

This chain connects TRBV6-5 to TRBJ2-7; D may be TRBD1 (6 bases). CDR3 length equals 12 residues. Germline loops: CDR1 MNHEY, CDR2 SVGAGI. Trimming cost V 8 bases and J 2 bases, with 10 bases left between them. Here the CDR3 DNA reads TGTGCCAGCCGGGACAATGCCTACGAGCAGTACGTC. It yields the protein CASRDNAYEQYV.

This clone has just a few counts. The chain combines TRBV4-3 with TRBJ1-4, with 8 bases lining up with TRBD1. The ends lost 4 bases at V and 4 bases at J; junction bases unmatched: 5. There are 15 residues in the CDR3. Germline V lookup: CDR1 LGHNA, CDR2 YSLEER. This CDR3 reads CASSPDRGINEKLFF. The CDR3 DNA sequence: TGCGCCAGCAGCCCCGACAGGGGAATTAATGAAAAACTGTTTTTT.

The chain joins TRBV19 to TRBJ1-5; D might be TRBD1 (6 bases). The CDR3 contains 13 residues. CDR1 is LNHDA, CDR2 SQIVND, per germline (reference sequence). V dropped 9 bases and J dropped 7 bases, with 16 bases sitting between them. The CDR3 DNA sequence: TGTGCCAGCGATCAGGGGTGGAGGCAGCCCCAGCATTTT. Protein product: CASDQGWRQPQHF.

The DNA for the CDR3 is TGTGCCAGCTCCGAAGGACAGGGCTATGGCTACACCTTC. Translating it yields CASSEGQGYGYTF. J is TRBJ1-2 and V is TRBV18; TRBD1 agrees at 8 bases. Germline-derived CDR1 and CDR2 are KGHSH and LQKENI. The trim removed 6 bases at V and 4 bases at J, leaving 4 bases unmatched. The CDR3 contains 13 residues.

V gene TRBV7-2 combines with J gene TRBJ1-5; D is perhaps TRBD1 (5 bases). Germline V lookup: CDR1 SGHTA, CDR2 FQGNSA. Trimming shortened V by 1 base and J by 3 bases, and 7 bases separated the two germline ends. The CDR3 covers 14 residues. CDR3 in DNA: TGTGCCAGCAGCTTAGGACAGAACAATCAGCCCCAGCATTTT. Its translation: CASSLGQNNQPQHF.

This rearrangement joins TRBV3-1 (or the pseudogene TRBV3-2) to TRBJ2-7, with D possibly being TRBD1 (5 bases). The CDR3 covers 15 residues. In germline, CDR1 is LGHDT, CDR2 YNNKEL (reference sequence). The ends were cut back, 6 bases at V and 4 bases at J, with 19 bases in the middle. CDR3: CASSPTLWGAYEQYV. The CDR3 DNA follows: TGTGCCAGCAGTCCTACCTTGTGGGGCGCATACGAGCAGTACGTC.

The J gene is TRBJ2-3, the V gene TRBV2; no definite D call. Looked up from germline, CDR1 is SNHLY and CDR2 is FYNNEI. The CDR3 is 11 residues long. Trimming took 4 bases from V and 5 from J, leaving 4 bases between them. The CDR3 is CASSAGDTQYF. In DNA form, the CDR3 reads TGTGCCAGCAGTGCCGGAGATACGCAGTATTTT.

The genes are TRBV27 and TRBJ2-2; 8 positions agree with TRBD2. Germline V CDR1 and CDR2: MNHEY, SMNVEV (reference sequence). The CDR3 runs to 15 residues. The V and J ends lost 6 bases and 0 bases, in that order; junction bases with no gene match: 3. CDR3 in DNA: TGTGCCAGCAGCCGGGGGGGACCGAACACCGGGGAGCTGTTTTTT. Protein product: CASSRGGPNTGELFF.

The chain is built from TRBV7-9 and TRBJ2-3; 13 positions match TRBD2. After removal of 5 bases from V and 3 bases from J, the junction contained 8 bases not matched to a gene. Germline V CDR1 and CDR2: SEHNR, FQNEAQ (reference sequence). The CDR3 is made up of 17 amino acids. Here the CDR3 DNA reads TGTGCCAGCAGCGTACTAGCGGGAGGGCGTCGGACAGATACGCAGTATTTT. Its protein product is CASSVLAGGRRTDTQYF.

V is TRBV7-9 and J is TRBJ2-3, with D perhaps matching TRBD1 (6 bases). The germline gives CDR1 SEHNR, CDR2 FQNEAQ (reference sequence). V gave up 1 base and J gave up 5 bases, with 16 bases separating them. The CDR3 loop spans 16 amino acids. The CDR3 region is CASSLVLPRGRDTQYF. The CDR3 nucleotides read TGTGCCAGCAGCTTAGTCCTTCCCAGGGGCAGAGATACGCAGTATTTT.

The CDR3 loop reads CASSLVTVKGHEQFF. The CDR3 coding sequence is TGCGCCAGCAGCTTGGTCACAGTGAAAGGCCATGAGCAGTTCTTC. V and J are TRBV5-1 and TRBJ2-1; D call uncertain. CDR3 size: 15 residues. Trimming took off 0 bases at V and 8 bases at J, with 15 bases between the two ends. Germline CDR1 is SGHRS and CDR2 is YFSETQ.